One sample yielded the 14 T cell receptor beta chains listed below, sequenced in a study of cytomegalovirus exposure and HLA in healthy donors. The PCR made use of 60 Vbeta and 13 Jbeta primers. Profiling relied on immunoSEQ multiplex PCR, and the TCRdb table lists in-frame clones only, not all of them. The sample lists 150,000 to 200,000 clones, roughly 81% occurring once. The specimen was PBMCs. Every receptor here comes from a man aged 30 to 45 in good health and CMV-seropositive.

The V and J genes are TRBV15 and TRBJ2-5; maybe TRBD2 (7 bases). The CDR3 consists of 16 residues. The germline V and J ends were trimmed by 5 bases and 5 bases, with 21 bases remaining between them. The germline CDR1 and CDR2 sequences are LNHNV and YYDKDF (reference sequence). The CDR3 is CATSPVGGGPWETQYF. In DNA form, the CDR3 reads TGTGCCACCAGCCCGGTAGGGGGAGGGCCTTGGGAGACCCAGTACTTC.

In regard to this clone: A read error may produce the germline difference seen at one junction end. The CDR3: CSSSSTGHNTEAFF. In DNA form, the CDR3 reads TGTTCCAGCAGCTCCACAGGACACAACACTGAAGCTTTCTTT. J is TRBJ1-1 and V is TRBV7-9; a possible D gene is TRBD1 (5 bases). Germline CDR1 is SEHNR and CDR2 is FQNEAQ (reference sequence). The CDR3 length is 14 residues.

The chain recombines TRBV30 with TRBJ1-2, with a weak D call TRBD1 (5 bases). CDR1 and CDR2 (germline): GTSNPN, SVGIG (reference sequence). Trimming shortened V by 3 bases and J by 7 bases, and 18 bases separated the two germline ends. CDR3 size: 14 residues. The CDR3 region has the DNA TGTGCCTGGAGCCCTGGGAGGGGCTTTGGTGGCTACACCTTC. Its protein is CAWSPGRGFGGYTF.

The genes are TRBV18 and TRBJ1-1; perhaps TRBD1 as D (5 bases). CDR3 length: 14 amino acids. Germline CDR1 KGHSH, CDR2 LQKENI. The germline V and J ends were trimmed by 3 bases and 4 bases, with 12 bases remaining between them. This CDR3 is CASSPDMGSTEAFF. CDR3 sequence (DNA): TGTGCCAGCTCACCGGACATGGGTTCCACTGAAGCTTTCTTT.

This chain uses TRBV9 with TRBJ1-4; D unresolved. In germline, CDR1 is SGDLS, CDR2 YYNGEE. With 0 bases removed from V and 7 bases from J, the gap between germline ends came to 13 bases. CDR3 length equals 15 residues. CDR3 in amino acids: CASSVGMGGGEKLFF. The CDR3 DNA is TGTGCCAGCAGCGTAGGTATGGGTGGCGGTGAAAAACTGTTTTTT.

V and J are TRBV18 and TRBJ2-5, with 8 nucleotides matching TRBD2. The ends lost 3 bases at V and 5 bases at J; junction bases unmatched: 5. Germline V CDR1 and CDR2: KGHSH, LQKENI. This CDR3 region has 14 residues. The CDR3 sequence is CASSPLGGEETQYF. CDR3 sequence (DNA): TGTGCCAGCTCACCGCTCGGGGGGGAGGAGACCCAGTACTTC.

V and J are TRBV4-2 and TRBJ2-1, with 9 bases lining up with TRBD1. The germline V gene encodes CDR1 LGHNA and CDR2 YNFKEQ. The CDR3 extends over 15 amino acids. With 4 bases clipped from V and 8 bases from J, the junction kept 9 bases outside the gene matches. The CDR3 loop reads CASSPGDRAVDEQFF. CDR3 coding DNA: TGTGCCAGCAGCCCGGGGGACAGGGCCGTCGATGAGCAGTTCTTC.

The chain couples TRBV4-2 to TRBJ1-2; the D gene is possibly TRBD1 (5 bases). The CDR3 is 14 amino acids. Deletions cut 7 bases from V and 3 bases from J, with 15 bases between. In germline, CDR1 is LGHNA, CDR2 YNFKEQ. In DNA, the CDR3 is TGTGCCAGCACCCTTTACCAGGGATACTATGGCTACACCTTC. Translation: CASTLYQGYYGYTF.

The rearrangement joins TRBV19 to TRBJ1-2, with D hard to call. V gave up 5 bases and J gave up 8 bases, with 15 bases separating them. Germline-derived CDR1 and CDR2 are LNHDA and SQIVND (reference sequence). The CDR3 runs 13 residues. CDR3 nucleotide sequence: TGTGCCAGTAGTCCCTACCCGAAGTACGGCTACACCTTC. It specifies CASSPYPKYGYTF.

Only a few counts were recorded for this clone. The chain has TRBV15 and TRBJ2-1; D might be TRBD2 (7 bases). The V end lost 1 base, the J end lost 4 bases, and 14 bases lay between the germline ends. The CDR3 has 16 residues. Germline V gene lookup returns CDR1 LNHNV and CDR2 YYDKDF (reference sequence). Here the CDR3 reads CATSRGGLAEYNEQFF. The CDR3 DNA follows: TGTGCCACCAGCAGAGGGGGGCTAGCGGAATACAATGAGCAGTTCTTC.

The chain combines TRBV5-1 with TRBJ2-2; TRBD2 is a possible D gene (5 bases). This CDR3 contains 14 residues. V lost 4 bases, J lost 3 bases, and 10 bases lay in between. Germline V gene lookup returns CDR1 SGHRS and CDR2 YFSETQ. Here the CDR3 reads CASSRAGDTGELFF. The CDR3 DNA sequence: TGCGCCAGCAGCCGGGCCGGGGACACCGGGGAGCTGTTTTTT. Complete variable domain (other parts from reference TRBV5-1 and TRBJ2-2): KAGVTQTPRYLIKTRGQQVTLSCSPISGHRSVSWYQQTPGQGLQFLFEYFSETQRNKGNFPGRFSGRQFSNSRSEMNVSTLELGDSALYLCASSRAGDTGELFFGEGSRLTVL.

The gene calls are TRBV25-1 and TRBJ2-3; 8 nucleotides agree with TRBD2. Germline V gene lookup returns CDR1 MGHDK and CDR2 SYGVNS. CDR3 length: 14 residues. The V gene end was trimmed by 6 bases and the J gene end by 4 bases; junction bases not matched to a gene: 6. The CDR3 DNA reads as TGTGCCAGCAGACCGGGACTAGGAGCAGATACGCAGTATTTT. It codes for CASRPGLGADTQYF.

This sequence joins TRBV30 and TRBJ1-2; unclear D gene. Trimming pared 4 bases from V and 2 bases from J, leaving 11 bases between. Germline V gene data show CDR1 as GTSNPN and CDR2 as SVGIG (reference sequence). The CDR3 runs to 13 residues. As DNA, the CDR3 is TGTGCCTGGACCGAGGCCGTGAACTATGGCTACACCTTC. Translation gives CAWTEAVNYGYTF.

The chain joins TRBV7-2 to TRBJ1-2; D is unresolved. Trimming took off 5 bases at V and 5 bases at J, with 18 bases between the two ends. This CDR3 contains 15 residues. The germline V gene encodes CDR1 SGHTA and CDR2 FQGNSA. The CDR3 sequence is CASSGLGSFSYGYTF. As DNA, the CDR3 is TGTGCCAGCAGCGGTCTAGGTTCCTTTAGTTATGGCTACACCTTC.